This T cell receptor beta chain was documented in a study of cytomegalovirus exposure and HLA in healthy donors. V was clipped by 7 bases and J by 5 bases, with 11 bases between them. The CDR3 contains 12 residues. Germline V CDR1 and CDR2: MDHEN, SYDVKM. The PCR employed 60 Vbeta primers together with 13 Jbeta primers. Libraries were prepared by immunoSEQ multiplex PCR; TCRdb keeps only in-frame clonotypes and omits some of them. The repertoire holds roughly 96,000 clones, roughly 74% seen once, with under 3.5% in the top ten. The J gene is TRBJ1-2, the V gene TRBV28; D remains unclear. Sequenced material: PBMCs. This clonotype was obtained from a female donor in good health and CMV-seropositive. The CDR3, as DNA: TGTGCCAGCACCAGGACTGAATATGGCTACACCTTC. The encoded protein is CASTRTEYGYTF.